This T cell receptor (beta chain) was identified during a study of T cell responses to AZD1222 COVID-19 vaccine. Study-wide points: Compared with day 0, the breadth and depth of the Spike-specific TCR repertoire rose significantly after two doses of AZD1222.

V lost 5 bases to trimming and J lost 6 bases, with 13 bases between them. Germline CDR1 and CDR2: LNHNV and YYDKDF (reference sequence). The CDR3 totals 13 residues. Some clones are missing from TCRdb's copy, which holds only in-frame ones; the method was immunoSEQ multiplex PCR. The table lists some 80,000 clones, 70% to 80% of them singletons, with 27% in the top ten. A word on this clone: The antigen is unknown.

The sequencing used peripheral blood, collected 28 days after the second dose of the MenACWY control vaccine. The chain is built from TRBV15 and TRBJ1-2; the D gene is possibly TRBD1 (6 bases). The TCR was taken from an adult who received the MenACWY meningococcal vaccine as a control. The CDR3 loop is CATSPGARDGYTF. Written as DNA, the CDR3 is TGTGCCACCAGCCCAGGGGCGCGAGATGGCTACACCTTC.